The present T cell receptor (beta chain) was sequenced within a study of human T cells and chemical hapten exposure. The sample's time point: patch test 1, 2 weeks after DPC sensitization. The treatment was: therapeutic diphenylcyclopropenone sensitization with weekly scalp DPC. Deletions cut 4 bases from V and 9 bases from J, with 9 bases between. Germline CDR1 is SGHTA and CDR2 is FQGNSA. The CDR3 is 11 amino acids. This clonotype was found many times. Via MiXCR, TCRdb re-called the RACE reads, giving one row per CDR3 protein. The table lists tens of thousands of distinct CDR3 sequences, roughly 9.2% of them singletons, with 3% to 3.5% in the top ten.

The sequence derives from a middle-aged woman with alopecia areata. Some clones in this sample may be carry-over from other donors' samples. Source: whole blood, taken in connection with sensitization to the hapten diphenylcyclopropenone (DPC). The V and J genes are TRBV7-2 and TRBJ2-5; D is possibly TRBD1 (6 bases). In DNA form, the CDR3 reads TGTGCCAGCAGCTCACCAGGGGCCCAGTACTTC. Its protein product is CASSSPGAQYF.